This T cell receptor (beta chain) emerged from a study of blood T cell repertoires in COVID-19 (dated by TCRdb to the early 2020s). Regarding the study in general: Collaborator samples came from the United States, Italy and Spain and covered acute and convalescent phases of COVID-19. The prospective study material was composed of cDNA or gDNA derived from T cells, B-cell-depleted T cells, or PBMCs. Deeply sampled blood TCRbeta repertoires from subjects exposed to, actively infected with, or recovered from COVID-19 were included in the dataset. The repertoires were released in a freely available public database intended as a resource for research on the immune response to SARS-CoV-2. Samples were obtained from the ongoing ImmuneRACE study (first 160 participants) and from some 1,200 subjects provided by 6 global collaborators. A de-identified subject ID, COVID-19 status, age in years and sex were almost always included in the sample metadata. Where available, HLA class I and class II types were obtained from metadata supplied by the sample provider rather than from assay-based typing.

Based on the germline V gene, the CDR1 and CDR2 sequences are SNHLY and FYNNEI. From cysteine to phenylalanine, the CDR3 is 14 amino acids long. The retained sequence is limited to the CDR3, 42 bases, with the frame set at the first base. V drops 8 bases and J drops 0 bases, leaving 11 bases in between. One collaborating source in Seattle enrolled patients while the patients were actively infected and followed the patients over time throughout the course of disease. Whole blood was collected in K2EDTA tubes by collaborating institutions according to the institutions' own protocols. Collaborator samples were shipped for TCRbeta analysis as frozen whole blood, isolated PBMCs, or DNA extracted from either sample type. Concerning this clone itself: There is no known antigen for this receptor. Qualities for individual bases were not recorded, and no much larger clone is one base off.

TCRbeta CDR3 regions were amplified from genomic DNA by means of the immunoSEQ Assay, a bias-controlled multiplex PCR. Regarding the original processing steps: Nucleated cell counts per sample were estimated from amplification of reference gene primers within the assay. To quantify the absolute abundance of each unique TCRbeta CDR3 rearrangement, sequence reads were collapsed and filtered. For each sample, productive Simpson clonality was calculated as the square root of Simpson's diversity index across productive rearrangements. The table was pulled from immuneACCESS by TCRdb, which kept in-frame rearrangements only. Such tables lose some clones; where checked, under half of the loss comes from unresolved V genes, and the rest has no known cause. The V and J calls and clone size were taken over from that table, and D and trimming were inferred from the DNA. A total of around 270,000 clones appear in this sample, approximately 92% of them only once. The ten most abundant clones make up 2% to 3% of the sample.

The paper as a whole reports these results and caveats: The amount of clinical and demographic metadata varied by source and participant and was provided uncurated.

This TCR derives from a person in their late teens or twenties with COVID-19, enrolled during active disease. The V gene is TRBV2 and the J gene is TRBJ2-1; TRBD2 is perhaps the D gene, given 5 matching bases. Sequenced input: peripheral blood. The CDR3 in this case is CASWETISYNEQFF. In nucleotide form, the sequence is TGTGCCAGCTGGGAGACTATCTCCTACAATGAGCAGTTCTTC.